One and the same sample provided the 3 T cell receptor beta chains below, sequenced in a study of naive and memory T cell subsets. An equimolar mix of two oligonucleotides served as the beta constant-region primer for TRBC1 and TRBC2. The ligated cDNA underwent four PCR rounds using SP2 and nested alpha and beta constant-region primers. TCRdb analysed the UMI-ligation and nested PCR reads with MiXCR anew, one entry per CDR3 protein. The sample has about 17,000 distinct CDR3 sequences; just over 8.5% are singletons. Sequences were obtained from central memory CD8+ T cells from blood. All receptors come from a human donor in good health.

This clonotype has ten or more counts. V is TRBV5-8 and J is TRBJ2-1; possibly TRBD2 for D (6 bases). Between the trimmed V and J ends, which lost 0 bases and 9 bases, there was a span of 7 bases. Germline-derived CDR1 and CDR2 are SGHTS and YDEGEE. The CDR3 is 12 residues long. The CDR3 DNA reads TGTGCCAGCAGCTTGGTGGAGGGTGAGCAGTTCTTC. Encoded protein: CASSLVEGEQFF.

This clonotype was detected ten times or more. V and J are TRBV7-9 and TRBJ2-5, with D unclear. V gave up 3 bases and J gave up 3 bases, with 5 bases separating them. The CDR3 is made up of 12 amino acids. The germline V gene encodes CDR1 SEHNR and CDR2 FQNEAQ (reference sequence). For the CDR3, the DNA is TGTGCCAGCAGCTTGAGTGAAGAGACCCAGTACTTC. It is translated as CASSLSEETQYF.

This clonotype was found a few times. The gene calls are TRBV4-3 and TRBJ2-3; TRBD1 matches 7 bases. Germline assignment: CDR1 LGHNA and CDR2 YSLEER. The length of the CDR3 is 16 residues. V trimming: 1 base; J trimming: 2 bases; junction bases outside the gene matches: 6. CDR3 sequence (DNA): TGCGCCAGCAGCCAAGTTCTCCAGGGGGACACAGATACGCAGTATTTT. It translates to CASSQVLQGDTDTQYF.